One sample yielded the 16 T cell receptor beta chains listed below, sequenced in a study of T cells in tuberculosis. TCRdb keeps only in-frame clones here, not all; method: immunoSEQ multiplex PCR. This sample has roughly 41,000 clones, with roughly 93% found just once. Sequenced material: PBMCs. The origin of the receptors is a donor aged 10 to 29 with latent tuberculosis or without tuberculosis infection. Some clones in this sample may be carry-over from other donors' samples.

The genes are TRBV6-5 and TRBJ1-1; weak D call: TRBD1 (5 bases). Germline lookup yields CDR1 MNHEY and CDR2 SVGAGI. The CDR3 runs 13 residues. V lost 6 bases to trimming and J lost 3 bases, with 11 bases between them. In DNA form, the CDR3 reads TGTGCCAGCAGGCTGCTACAGGACACTGAAGCTTTCTTT. Amino acid sequence: CASRLLQDTEAFF.

The chain is built from TRBV2 and TRBJ2-5; maybe TRBD1 (6 bases). Trimming took 4 bases from V and 2 from J, leaving 8 bases between them. CDR3 size: 13 residues. Germline V gene data show CDR1 as SNHLY and CDR2 as FYNNEI. The CDR3 DNA reads as TGTGCCAGCAGTGGGGACATGCAAGAGACCCAGTACTTC. Protein sequence: CASSGDMQETQYF. The whole variable domain, remainder taken from reference TRBV2 and TRBJ2-5, is EPEVTQTPSHQVTQMGQEVILRCVPISNHLYFYWYRQILGQKVEFLVSFYNNEISEKSEIFDDQFSVERPDGSNFTLKIRSTKLEDSAMYFCASSGDMQETQYFGPGTRLLVL.

The chain couples TRBV4-3 to TRBJ1-2; TRBD1 agrees at 7 bases. The CDR3 runs to 15 residues. The V segment lost 0 bases and the J segment 5 bases; nucleotides outside the gene matches: 6. Germline CDR1 reads LGHNA; CDR2 reads YSLEER. CDR3 nucleotides: TGCGCCAGCAGCCAAGATCCGTCAGGGGGGTATGGCTACACCTTC. Encoded protein: CASSQDPSGGYGYTF.

A few counts support this clone. The chain has TRBV15 and TRBJ1-5; 7 nucleotides align to TRBD1. CDR1 and CDR2 from the germline V gene are LNHNV and YYDKDF (reference sequence). The junction had 5 bases not matched to a gene; V was cut back by 5 bases and J by 1 base. This CDR3 is built from 15 residues. CDR3 nucleotides: TGTGCCACCAGCGGATCGACAGGGAGCAATCAGCCCCAGCATTTT. Encoded protein: CATSGSTGSNQPQHF.

The chain links TRBV5-1 to TRBJ2-3; TRBD1 matches at 9 bases. V gave up 3 bases and J gave up 2 bases; unmatched junction bases: 10. The CDR3 has 17 amino acids. The V gene's germline CDR1 is SGHRS and CDR2 YFSETQ. CDR3 DNA: TGCGCCAGCAGCTGGCCCCACAGGGGGCCCCCCACAGATACGCAGTATTTT. The encoded protein is CASSWPHRGPPTDTQYF.

The count of this clone is one. This rearrangement joins TRBV6-6 to TRBJ1-2; TRBD1 matches 7 bases. The V segment lost 4 bases and the J segment 3 bases; nucleotides outside the gene matches: 2. This CDR3 has 13 residues. The germline V gene has CDR1 MNHNY and CDR2 SVGAGI (reference sequence). The CDR3 sequence: CASSSTGDYGYTF. CDR3 sequence (DNA): TGTGCCAGCAGTTCCACAGGGGACTATGGCTACACCTTC.

This clone was seen once. This CDR3 reads CASSPPFGRPGYTF. Here the CDR3 DNA reads TGTGCCAGCAGTCCTCCTTTTGGGCGTCCGGGCTACACCTTC. The chain is built from TRBV6-1 and TRBJ1-2; D remains ambiguous. CDR1 and CDR2 (germline): MNHNS, SASEGT. This CDR3 is 14 amino acids long. V was trimmed by 5 bases and J by 8 bases, leaving 18 bases between them.

The chain couples TRBV29-1 to TRBJ1-1; no clear D. CDR3 length equals 12 residues. V lost 1 base and J lost 0, with 3 bases in between. Germline CDR1 reads SQVTM; CDR2 reads ANQGSEA. CDR3 in DNA: TGCAGCGTTGAAGGAGTGAACACTGAAGCTTTCTTT. It encodes CSVEGVNTEAFF.

The chain joins TRBV10-2 to TRBJ2-7; the match to TRBD2 covers 8 bases. CDR3 size: 13 residues. CDR1 is WSHSY, CDR2 SAAADI, per germline. V was clipped by 3 bases and J by 6 bases; unmatched bases: 4. In DNA form, the CDR3 reads TGCGCCAGCAGTGAACTACGGGGGGGCGAGCAGTACTTC. This encodes CASSELRGGEQYF.

J is TRBJ1-1 and V is TRBV2; no clear D gene. With 7 bases removed from V and 2 bases from J, the gap between germline ends came to 20 bases. CDR1 is SNHLY and CDR2 is FYNNEI in the germline V gene. The CDR3 totals 16 residues. CDR3 sequence: CASNWPPTEANTEAFF. In nucleotides, the CDR3 is TGTGCCAGCAATTGGCCACCGACGGAGGCTAACACTGAAGCTTTCTTT.

V is TRBV5-1 and J is TRBJ1-1; D gene unclear. The V and J ends lost 2 bases and 1 base respectively, with 9 bases between them. The CDR3 runs to 14 residues. Germline V lookup: CDR1 SGHRS, CDR2 YFSETQ. CDR3 in DNA: TGCGCCAGCAGCTTAGGAACAGCGAACACTGAAGCTTTCTTT. Translating it yields CASSLGTANTEAFF.

The chain joins TRBV4-3 to TRBJ2-7, with 8 bases aligning to TRBD2. The germline V gene has CDR1 LGHNA and CDR2 YSLEER. Unmatched junction bases numbered 10, after V lost 6 bases and J lost 3 bases. The CDR3 contains 15 residues. The CDR3 region is CASSYTGGVGYEQYF. The CDR3 DNA reads TGCGCCAGCAGTTACACGGGGGGGGTAGGCTACGAGCAGTACTTC.

The chain is built from TRBV5-4 and TRBJ1-2; D is uncertain. V lost 3 bases and J lost 2, with 11 bases in between. The CDR3 is made up of 14 amino acids. CDR1 SGHNT and CDR2 YYREEE come from the germline V gene (reference sequence). The CDR3 reads CASSSVQLNYGYTF. The CDR3 DNA is TGTGCCAGCAGCTCCGTTCAACTGAACTATGGCTACACCTTC.

The chain carries TRBV9 and TRBJ2-1; D gene ambiguous. The CDR3 has 11 amino acids. Germline assignment: CDR1 SGDLS and CDR2 YYNGEE. V dropped 3 bases and J dropped 5 bases, with 3 bases sitting between them. The CDR3 sequence is CASSANNEQFF. CDR3 DNA sequence: TGTGCCAGCAGCGCCAACAATGAGCAGTTCTTC.

The V gene is TRBV9, the J gene TRBJ2-7; possibly TRBD1 for D (6 bases). The germline V gene encodes CDR1 SGDLS and CDR2 YYNGEE. V lost 0 bases, J lost 3 bases, and 16 bases lay in between. The CDR3 runs to 16 residues. The CDR3 region has the DNA TGTGCCAGCAGCGTAGCCCCGACAGGTCCCCTCTACGAGCAGTACTTC. Residues: CASSVAPTGPLYEQYF. The variable domain in full, with the rest retrieved from reference TRBV9 and TRBJ2-7, is DSGVTQTPKHLITATGQRVTLRCSPRSGDLSVYWYQQSLDQGLQFLIQYYNGEERAKGNILERFSAQQFPDLHSELNLSSLELGDSALYFCASSVAPTGPLYEQYFGPGTRLTVT.

The chain combines TRBV2 with TRBJ1-5; D is possibly TRBD1 (5 bases). The V gene's germline CDR1 is SNHLY and CDR2 FYNNEI. V dropped 8 bases and J dropped 11 bases, with 19 bases sitting between them. This CDR3 is 13 amino acids long. CDR3 DNA: TGTGCCAGCGGAGTAAGAGCGTGGGGGGCCCAGCATTTT. Residues: CASGVRAWGAQHF.